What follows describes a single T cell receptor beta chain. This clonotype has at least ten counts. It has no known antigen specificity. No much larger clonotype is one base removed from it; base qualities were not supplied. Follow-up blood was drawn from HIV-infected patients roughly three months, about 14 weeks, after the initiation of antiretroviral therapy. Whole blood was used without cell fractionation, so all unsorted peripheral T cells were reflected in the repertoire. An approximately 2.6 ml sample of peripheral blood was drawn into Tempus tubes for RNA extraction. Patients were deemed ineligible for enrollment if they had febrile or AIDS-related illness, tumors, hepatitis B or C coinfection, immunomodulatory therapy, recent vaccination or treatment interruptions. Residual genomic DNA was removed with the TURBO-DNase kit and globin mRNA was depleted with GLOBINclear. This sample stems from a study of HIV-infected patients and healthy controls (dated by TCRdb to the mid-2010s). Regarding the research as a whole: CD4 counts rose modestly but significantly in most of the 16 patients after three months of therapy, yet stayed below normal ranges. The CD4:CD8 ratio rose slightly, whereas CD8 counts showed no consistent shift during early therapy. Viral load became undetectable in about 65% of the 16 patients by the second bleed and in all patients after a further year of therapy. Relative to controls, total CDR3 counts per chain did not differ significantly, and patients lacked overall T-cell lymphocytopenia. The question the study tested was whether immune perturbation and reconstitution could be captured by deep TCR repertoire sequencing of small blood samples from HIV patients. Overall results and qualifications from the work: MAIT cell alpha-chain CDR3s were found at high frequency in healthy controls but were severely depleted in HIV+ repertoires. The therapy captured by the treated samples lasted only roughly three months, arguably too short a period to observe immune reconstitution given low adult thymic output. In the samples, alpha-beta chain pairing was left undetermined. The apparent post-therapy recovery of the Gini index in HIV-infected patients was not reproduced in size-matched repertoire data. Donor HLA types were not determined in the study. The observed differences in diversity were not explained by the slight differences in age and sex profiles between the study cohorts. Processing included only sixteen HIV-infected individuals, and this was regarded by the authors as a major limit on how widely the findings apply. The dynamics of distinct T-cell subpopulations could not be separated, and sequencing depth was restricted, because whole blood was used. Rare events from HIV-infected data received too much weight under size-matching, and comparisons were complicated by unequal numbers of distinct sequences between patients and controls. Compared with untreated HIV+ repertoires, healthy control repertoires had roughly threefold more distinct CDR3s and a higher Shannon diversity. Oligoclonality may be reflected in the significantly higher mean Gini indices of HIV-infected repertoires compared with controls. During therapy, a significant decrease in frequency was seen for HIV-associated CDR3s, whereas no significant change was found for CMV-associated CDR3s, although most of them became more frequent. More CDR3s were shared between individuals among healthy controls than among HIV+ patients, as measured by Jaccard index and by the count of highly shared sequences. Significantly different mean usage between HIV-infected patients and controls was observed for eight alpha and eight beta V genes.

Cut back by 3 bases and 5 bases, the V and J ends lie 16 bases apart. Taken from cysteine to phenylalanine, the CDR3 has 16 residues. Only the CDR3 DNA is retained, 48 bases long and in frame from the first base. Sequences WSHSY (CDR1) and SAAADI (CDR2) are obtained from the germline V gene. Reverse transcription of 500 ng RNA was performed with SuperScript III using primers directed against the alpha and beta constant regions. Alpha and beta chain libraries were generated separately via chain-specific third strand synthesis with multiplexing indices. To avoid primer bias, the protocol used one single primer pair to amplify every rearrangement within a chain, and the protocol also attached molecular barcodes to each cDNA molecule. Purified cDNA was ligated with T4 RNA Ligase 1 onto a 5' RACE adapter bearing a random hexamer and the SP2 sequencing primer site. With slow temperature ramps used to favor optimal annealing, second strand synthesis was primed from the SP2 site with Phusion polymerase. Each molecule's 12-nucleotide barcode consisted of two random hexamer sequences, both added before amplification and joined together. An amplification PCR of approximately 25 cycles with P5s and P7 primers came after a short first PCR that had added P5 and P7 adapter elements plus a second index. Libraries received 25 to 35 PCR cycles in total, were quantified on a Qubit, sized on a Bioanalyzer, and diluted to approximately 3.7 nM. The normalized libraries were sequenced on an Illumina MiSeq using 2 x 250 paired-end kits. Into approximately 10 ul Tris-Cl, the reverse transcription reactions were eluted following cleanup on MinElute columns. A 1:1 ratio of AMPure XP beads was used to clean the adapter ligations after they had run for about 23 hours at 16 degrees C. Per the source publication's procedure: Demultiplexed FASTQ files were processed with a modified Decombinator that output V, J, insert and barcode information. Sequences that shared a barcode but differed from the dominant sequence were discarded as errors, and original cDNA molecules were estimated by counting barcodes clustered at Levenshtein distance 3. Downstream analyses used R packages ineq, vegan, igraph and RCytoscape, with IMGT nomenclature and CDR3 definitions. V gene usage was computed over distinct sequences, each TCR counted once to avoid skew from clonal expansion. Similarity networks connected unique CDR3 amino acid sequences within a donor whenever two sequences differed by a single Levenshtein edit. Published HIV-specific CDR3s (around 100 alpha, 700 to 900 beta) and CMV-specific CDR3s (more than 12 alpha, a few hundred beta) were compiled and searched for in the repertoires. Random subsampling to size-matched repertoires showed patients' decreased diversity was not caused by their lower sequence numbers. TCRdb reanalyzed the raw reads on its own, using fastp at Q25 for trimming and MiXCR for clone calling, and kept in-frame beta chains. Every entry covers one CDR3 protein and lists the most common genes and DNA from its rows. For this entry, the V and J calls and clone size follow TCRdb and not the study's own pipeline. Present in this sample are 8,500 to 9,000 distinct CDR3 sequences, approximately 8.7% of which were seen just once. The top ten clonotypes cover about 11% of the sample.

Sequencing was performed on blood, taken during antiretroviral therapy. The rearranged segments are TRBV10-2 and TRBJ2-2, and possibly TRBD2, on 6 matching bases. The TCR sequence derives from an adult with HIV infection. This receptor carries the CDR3 CASSEGGPAGTGELFF. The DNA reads TGCGCCAGCAGTGAAGGCGGGCCCGCGGGAACCGGGGAGCTGTTTTTT.